These 24 T cell receptor beta chains were all obtained from the same sample, sequenced in a study of kidney transplant recipient with SARS-CoV-2 infection. TCRdb fed the reads into MiXCR, producing one record per CDR3 protein. The table shows some 220,000 distinct CDR3 sequences, with less than 35% occurring only once. Here the sequenced sample was a blood sample, taken at baseline and on day 111 from a kidney transplant recipient. The source is a young adult male patient who had COVID-19 and was a kidney transplant recipient. Some T cells may have come from the graft donor.

About this clonotype itself: This could be a read error, since a much larger clone is one nucleotide away. The rearrangement links TRBV10-2 to TRBJ1-2, with no clear D. The germline V gene encodes CDR1 WSHSY and CDR2 SAAADI. The CDR3 runs to 17 residues. CDR3 sequence: CSSSAAYTSRKTYGYTF. CDR3 coding DNA: TGCTCCAGCAGTGCTGCGTACACTTCTAGAAAGACCTATGGCTACACCTTC.

The CDR3 bases are TGTGCCAGCAATTGTACCGACAGGGGACGAGGCGGCTACACCTTC. Its translation is CASNCTDRGRGGYTF. The chain joins TRBV7-6 to TRBJ1-2; the match to TRBD1 covers 8 bases. Germline values: CDR1 SGHVS, CDR2 FNYEAQ. CDR3 length equals 15 residues. The ends lost 7 bases at V and 8 bases at J; junction bases unmatched: 15. The full variable domain, completed using reference TRBV7-6 and TRBJ1-2, is GAGVSQSPRYKVTKRGQDVALRCDPISGHVSLYWYRQALGQGPEFLTYFNYEAQQDKSGLPNDRFSAERPEGSISTLTIQRTEQRDSAMYRCASNCTDRGRGGYTFGSGTRLTVV.

This clonotype was observed a few times. This rearrangement joins TRBV6-5 to TRBJ1-2; tentatively, D is TRBD1 (6 bases). This CDR3 spans 13 amino acids. In germline, CDR1 is MNHEY, CDR2 SVGAGI. Trimming removed 5 bases from V and 13 bases from J, with 20 bases in between. CDR3 amino acids: CASSAMDSPRGTF. CDR3 nucleotides: TGTGCCAGCAGTGCTATGGACAGCCCTCGAGGCACCTTC.

Concerning this clonotype: One base away lies a much larger clone, so this may be a sequencing read error. The chain employs TRBV2 and TRBJ2-1; D is undetermined. Germline CDR1 reads SNHLY; CDR2 reads FYNNEI. V was clipped by 6 bases and J by 1 base, with 16 bases between them. The CDR3 consists of 16 residues. CDR3 sequence: CASSVLGNGSYNEQFF. CDR3 sequence (DNA): TGTGCCAGCAGCGTCCTGGGAAACGGGTCCTACAATGAGCAGTTCTTC.

In regard to this clonotype: A much larger clonotype is one base distant, so this may be a read error. The rearrangement joins TRBV10-3 to TRBJ2-3; 10 positions agree with TRBD2. TRBJ2-5 explains the end of the DNA better; the J call may be wrong. The CDR3 consists of 17 residues. Germline loops: CDR1 ENHRY, CDR2 SYGVKD. The CDR3 reads CVISDYVKRGGRETQYF. In DNA form, the CDR3 reads TGTGTCATCAGTGACTACGTTAAGCGGGGGGGCAGGGAGACCCAGTACTTC.

This clonotype was picked up many times. CDR3 nucleotides: TGTGCCAGCAGCAAGGTTGGTCCCATTTCAGGCTTGACCGGGGAGCTGTTTTTT. This translates into CASSKVGPISGLTGELFF. The J gene is TRBJ2-2, the V gene TRBV3-1; D is ambiguous. The ends were cut back, 5 bases at V and 5 bases at J, with 24 bases in the middle. Germline CDR1 LGHDT, CDR2 YNNKEL (reference sequence). This CDR3 comprises 18 residues.

This clonotype was seen ten or more times. The chain employs TRBV11-1 and TRBJ1-1; D gene ambiguous. Trimming stripped 5 bases from V and 3 bases from J, with 16 bases between. The CDR3 loop spans 15 amino acids. CDR1 and CDR2 (germline): SGHAT, FQDESV (reference sequence). The chain's CDR3 is CASSPSPAVDTEAFF. CDR3 nucleotides: TGTGCCAGCAGCCCGTCCCCCGCAGTGGACACTGAAGCTTTCTTT.

This clonotype was found many times. This rearrangement joins TRBV5-1 to TRBJ2-2, with 7 nucleotides matching TRBD1. The CDR3 is made up of 16 amino acids. V was clipped by 2 bases and J by 5 bases; unmatched bases: 9. Germline assignment: CDR1 SGHRS and CDR2 YFSETQ. CDR3 bases: TGCGCCAGCAGCTTAGAGACAGGGTTAGGAACCGGGGAGCTGTTTTTT. As protein: CASSLETGLGTGELFF.

This clonotype was detected ten times or more. This chain links TRBV19 with TRBJ2-7, with 8 bases matching TRBD1. Per germline, CDR1 LNHDA and CDR2 SQIVND (reference sequence). CDR3 length: 15 amino acids. Trimming at V came to 6 bases and at J to 0 bases, leaving 7 bases not matched to a gene. CDR3 DNA: TGTGCCAGTAGAGCTCCGGGACAGGACTCCTACGAGCAGTACTTC. The encoded protein is CASRAPGQDSYEQYF.

To note about this clonotype: Being one base from a much bigger clone, this may be a read error. The rearrangement uses TRBV5-6 and TRBJ1-2, with D unclear. From germline, CDR1 is SGHDT and CDR2 YYEEEE. The length of the CDR3 is 13 residues. V dropped 1 base and J dropped 8 bases, with 12 bases sitting between them. The CDR3 DNA is TGTGCCAGCAGCTTGTGGTTGGAATCGGGCTACACCTTC. Encoded protein: CASSLWLESGYTF. The variable domain in full, with the rest retrieved from reference TRBV5-6 and TRBJ1-2, is DAGVTQSPTHLIKTRGQQVTLRCSPKSGHDTVSWYQQALGQGPQFIFQYYEEEERQRGNFPDRFSGHQFPNYSSELNVNALLLGDSALYLCASSLWLESGYTFGSGTRLTVV.

Ten or more counts support this clonotype. The rearrangement uses TRBV5-1 and TRBJ1-2; the match to TRBD1 covers 11 bases. The germline V gene has CDR1 SGHRS and CDR2 YFSETQ. Trimming removed 3 bases from V and 4 bases from J; junction bases left unmatched: 2. CDR3 length equals 14 residues. The CDR3 reads CASSWDRGAYGYTF. As DNA, the CDR3 is TGCGCCAGCAGCTGGGACAGGGGGGCCTATGGCTACACCTTC.

About this clonotype: A read error is possible here, since a much larger clone lies one base away. This chain connects TRBV12-3 or TRBV12-4 to TRBJ2-1, with D perhaps matching TRBD1 (6 bases). The CDR3 extends over 14 amino acids. This CDR3 reads CASSTPQGRNEQSF. As DNA, the CDR3 is TGTGCCAGCAGCACCCCGCAGGGGCGGAATGAGCAGTCCTTC.

As regards this clonotype: Because the CDR3 is missing its conserved closing phenylalanine or tryptophan, this is likely a read error. The chain combines TRBV12-3 or TRBV12-4 with TRBJ2-1, with unresolved D. CDR3 length equals 11 residues. The germline V and J ends were trimmed by 2 bases and 7 bases, with 3 bases remaining between them. CDR3 protein: CASSLRNEQFL. As DNA, the CDR3 is TGTGCCAGCAGTTTACGAAATGAGCAGTTCCTC.

This clonotype was seen ten or more times. The chain combines TRBV27 with TRBJ2-3, with no clear D. The V end was cut by 6 bases, the J end by 2 bases, with 21 bases between. From germline, CDR1 is MNHEY and CDR2 SMNVEV (reference sequence). This CDR3 comprises 17 residues. CDR3: CASSYLGTRINTDTQYF. The DNA of the CDR3 is TGTGCCAGCAGCTACTTAGGTACACGGATTAACACAGATACGCAGTATTTT.

This clonotype was detected many times. This sequence joins TRBV7-2 and TRBJ2-5; tentative D call: TRBD1 (7 bases). CDR1 and CDR2 (germline): SGHTA, FQGNSA. The CDR3 consists of 13 residues. With 2 bases removed from V and 13 bases from J, the gap between germline ends came to 17 bases. CDR3 residues: CASSLTRDRERYF. The CDR3 DNA follows: TGTGCCAGCAGCTTAACGCGGGACAGAGAGCGGTACTTC. Filled out from reference TRBV7-2 and TRBJ2-5, the complete variable domain reads GAGVSQSPSNKVTEKGKDVELRCDPISGHTALYWYRQSLGQGLEFLIYFQGNSAPDKSGLPSDRFSAERTGGSVSTLTIQRTQQEDSAVYLCASSLTRDRERYFGPGTRLLVL.

This clonotype was detected many times. The genes are TRBV7-3 and TRBJ2-7, with 10 bases aligning to TRBD2. Germline trimming cut 7 bases from V and 4 bases from J; bases unmatched to any gene: 22. The length of the CDR3 is 19 residues. CDR1 SGHTA and CDR2 FQGTGA come from the germline V gene. In nucleotides, the CDR3 is TGTGCCAGCACCGTCAGTGGAGCGGGAGGGGCGGCTGTCCCATACGAGCAGTACTTC. This gives the protein CASTVSGAGGAAVPYEQYF.

As to this clonotype: A single base separates this from a much larger clone, so it may be a read error. J is TRBJ1-2 and V is TRBV15, with 9 nucleotides matching TRBD1. Looked up from germline, CDR1 is LNHNV and CDR2 is YYDKDF (reference sequence). The CDR3 covers 15 residues. CDR3 nucleotides: TGTGCCACCAGCAGAAGACAGGGGGATAACTATGGCCACACCTTC. It is translated as CATSRRQGDNYGHTF. Drawing the rest from reference TRBV15 and TRBJ1-2, the complete variable domain is DAMVIQNPRYQVTQFGKPVTLSCSQTLNHNVMYWYQQKSSQAPKLLFHYYDKDFNNEADTPDNFQSRRPNTSFCFLDIRSPGLGDTAMYLCATSRRQGDNYGHTFGSGTRLTVV.

Many counts were recorded for this clonotype. V usage is TRBV4-1 and J usage is TRBJ2-7, with 7 bases identical to TRBD2. The CDR3 is 14 amino acids. Germline trimming cut 1 base from V and 3 bases from J; bases unmatched to any gene: 3. The germline gives CDR1 MGHRA, CDR2 YSYEKL. CDR3 region: CASSQVRTSYEQYF. As DNA, the CDR3 is TGCGCCAGCAGCCAAGTTCGGACTAGCTACGAGCAGTACTTC.

In this sample, this clonotype turned up many times. The chain couples TRBV11-3 to TRBJ1-2; D is unclear. Trimming left V 5 bases short and J 4 bases short, with 23 bases between. The CDR3 consists of 17 residues. Germline assignment: CDR1 SGHNT and CDR2 YENEEA. CDR3 DNA: TGTGCCAGCAGCCGTCGACTCGATCTCGGAAAGACCTATGGCTACACCTTC. It encodes CASSRRLDLGKTYGYTF.

Comment on this clonotype: This may be a read error: a much more frequent sequence differs by one nucleotide. The gene calls are TRBV7-3 and TRBJ2-1; 10 bases line up with TRBD2. After removal of 3 bases from V and 12 bases from J, the junction contained 11 bases not matched to a gene. CDR3 length: 15 amino acids. CDR1 SGHTA and CDR2 FQGTGA come from the germline V gene. The CDR3, as DNA: TGTGCCAGCAGCTTGGGTCTAGCGGGAGTGGAGGGGCAGTTCTTC. Encoded protein: CASSLGLAGVEGQFF.

As to this clonotype: A far larger clone lies a single base away; this is likely a read error. The chain is built from TRBV10-3 and TRBJ2-5; D may be TRBD2 (6 bases). The DNA end is more similar to TRBJ2-1, so the J call may be wrong. This CDR3 is 15 amino acids long. CDR1 and CDR2 (germline): ENHRY, SYGVKD. Here the CDR3 DNA reads TGTGCCATCAGTGCAGGGCCCCCAGGGAGGAATGAGCAGTTCTTC. It translates to CAISAGPPGRNEQFF.

About this clonotype: Given a much more abundant clone one base away, this may be a read error. The chain joins TRBV29-1 to TRBJ1-1, with D maybe TRBD1 (6 bases). The CDR3 has 12 amino acids. The V gene lost 5 bases and the J gene lost 5 bases, with 12 bases spanning the gap. Germline V gene sequence: CDR1 SQVTM, CDR2 ANQGSEA. The DNA of the CDR3 is TGCAGCGTTCACAGGGTTCGAACTGAAGCTTTCTTT. This sequence encodes CSVHRVRTEAFF.

V gene TRBV19 combines with J gene TRBJ1-2; D remains ambiguous. Germline V gives CDR1 LNHDA, CDR2 SQIVND (reference sequence). V gave up 5 bases and J gave up 4 bases, with 23 bases separating them. The CDR3 length is 17 residues. The CDR3 coding sequence is TGTGCCAGTAGTTCTTGCGTGACAAATCGAAAGACCTATGGCTACACCTTC. Residues: CASSSCVTNRKTYGYTF.

With respect to this clonotype: A read error may explain this, as a much larger clone is one base away. The chain links TRBV5-6 to TRBJ2-7, with TRBD1 matching over 10 bases. This CDR3 spans 16 amino acids. Germline CDR1 and CDR2: SGHDT and YYEEEE. This CDR3 is CAGSFGAGQGAYEQYF. The CDR3 nucleotides read TGTGCCGGCAGCTTCGGAGCCGGACAGGGGGCCTACGAGCAGTACTTC.